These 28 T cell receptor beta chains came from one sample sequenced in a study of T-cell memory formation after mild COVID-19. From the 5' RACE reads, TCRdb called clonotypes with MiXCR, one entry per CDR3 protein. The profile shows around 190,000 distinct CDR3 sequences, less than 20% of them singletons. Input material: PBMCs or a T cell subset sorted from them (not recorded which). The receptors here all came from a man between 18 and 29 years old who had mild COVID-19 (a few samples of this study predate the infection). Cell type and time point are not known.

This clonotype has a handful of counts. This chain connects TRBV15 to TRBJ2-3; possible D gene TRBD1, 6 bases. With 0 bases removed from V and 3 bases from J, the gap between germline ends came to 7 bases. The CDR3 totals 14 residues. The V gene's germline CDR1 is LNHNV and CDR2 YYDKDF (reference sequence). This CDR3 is CATSRDQGTDTQYF. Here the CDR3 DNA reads TGTGCCACCAGCAGAGATCAGGGGACAGATACGCAGTATTTT.

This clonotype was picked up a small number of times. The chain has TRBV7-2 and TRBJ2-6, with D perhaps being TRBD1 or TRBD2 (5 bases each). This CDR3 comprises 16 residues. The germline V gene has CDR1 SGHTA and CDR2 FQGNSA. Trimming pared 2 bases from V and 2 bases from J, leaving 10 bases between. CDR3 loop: CASSLRGAAGANVLTF. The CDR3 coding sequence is TGTGCCAGCAGCTTAAGAGGGGCGGCTGGGGCCAACGTCCTGACTTTC.

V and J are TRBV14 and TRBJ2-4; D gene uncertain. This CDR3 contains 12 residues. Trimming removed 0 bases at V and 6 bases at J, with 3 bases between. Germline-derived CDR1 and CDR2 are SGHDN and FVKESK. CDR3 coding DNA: TGTGCCAGCAGCCAAGATCGAAACATTCAGTACTTC. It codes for CASSQDRNIQYF.

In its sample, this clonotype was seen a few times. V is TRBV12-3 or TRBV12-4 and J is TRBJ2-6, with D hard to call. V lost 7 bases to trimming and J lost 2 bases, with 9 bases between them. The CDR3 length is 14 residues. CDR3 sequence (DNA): TGTGCCAGCACCAAGACCCCTGGGGCCAACGTCCTGACTTTC. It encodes CASTKTPGANVLTF.

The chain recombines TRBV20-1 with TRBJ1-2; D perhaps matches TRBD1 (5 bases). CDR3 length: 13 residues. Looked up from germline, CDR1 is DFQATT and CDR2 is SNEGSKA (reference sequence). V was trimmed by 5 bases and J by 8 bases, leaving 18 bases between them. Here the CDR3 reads CSADRDVGFGYTF. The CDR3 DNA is TGCAGTGCTGACCGGGACGTAGGTTTCGGCTACACCTTC.

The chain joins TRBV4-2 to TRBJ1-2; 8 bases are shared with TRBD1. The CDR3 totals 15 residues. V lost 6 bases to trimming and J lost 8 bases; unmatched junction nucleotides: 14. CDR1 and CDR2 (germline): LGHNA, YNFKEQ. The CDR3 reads CASRLGTTGDWGYTF. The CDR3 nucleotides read TGTGCCAGCAGGCTCGGAACGACAGGGGACTGGGGCTACACCTTC.

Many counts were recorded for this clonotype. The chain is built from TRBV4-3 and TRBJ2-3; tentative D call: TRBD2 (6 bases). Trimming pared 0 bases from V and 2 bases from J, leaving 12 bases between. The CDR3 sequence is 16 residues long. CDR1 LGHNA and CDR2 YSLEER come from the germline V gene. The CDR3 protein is CASSQDQGRDTDTQYF. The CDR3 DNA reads TGCGCCAGCAGCCAAGATCAAGGGCGGGACACAGATACGCAGTATTTT.

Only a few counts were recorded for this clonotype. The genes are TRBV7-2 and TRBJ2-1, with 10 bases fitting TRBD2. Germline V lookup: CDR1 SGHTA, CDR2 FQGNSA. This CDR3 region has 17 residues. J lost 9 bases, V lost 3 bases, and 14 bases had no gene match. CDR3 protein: CASSLTLQRGGLGEQFF. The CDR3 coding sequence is TGTGCCAGCAGCTTGACTCTTCAGCGGGGGGGCCTCGGTGAGCAGTTCTTC.

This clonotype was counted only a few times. The CDR3 reads CSAENRGDYGYTF. Here the CDR3 DNA reads TGCAGTGCTGAGAACAGGGGAGACTATGGCTACACCTTC. The chain carries TRBV20-1 and TRBJ1-2, with TRBD1 matching 7 bases. CDR1 is DFQATT and CDR2 is SNEGSKA in the germline V gene (reference sequence). The CDR3 totals 13 residues. V lost 5 bases and J lost 3; bases outside the gene matches: 6.

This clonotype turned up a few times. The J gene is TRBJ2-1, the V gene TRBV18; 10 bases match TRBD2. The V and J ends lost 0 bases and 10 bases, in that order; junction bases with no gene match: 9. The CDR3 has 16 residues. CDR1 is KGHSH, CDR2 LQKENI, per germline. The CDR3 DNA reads TGTGCCAGCTCACCACCGCTAGCGGGGGACCTCGGCGAGCAGTTCTTC. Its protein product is CASSPPLAGDLGEQFF.

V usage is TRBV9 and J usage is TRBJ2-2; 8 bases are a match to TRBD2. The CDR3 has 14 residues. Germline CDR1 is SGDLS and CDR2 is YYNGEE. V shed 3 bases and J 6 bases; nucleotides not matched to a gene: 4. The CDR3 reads CASSALSGAGELFF. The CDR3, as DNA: TGTGCCAGCAGCGCCCTTAGCGGGGCCGGGGAGCTGTTTTTT. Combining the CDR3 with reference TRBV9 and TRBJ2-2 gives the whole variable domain DSGVTQTPKHLITATGQRVTLRCSPRSGDLSVYWYQQSLDQGLQFLIQYYNGEERAKGNILERFSAQQFPDLHSELNLSSLELGDSALYFCASSALSGAGELFFGEGSRLTVL.

The CDR3 is CASSPRAGPSYEQYF. The CDR3, as DNA: TGTGCCAGCAGCCCGCGAGCGGGGCCCTCCTACGAGCAGTACTTC. This chain connects TRBV7-2 to TRBJ2-7; 7 bases are shared with TRBD2. Germline lookup yields CDR1 SGHTA and CDR2 FQGNSA. The V segment lost 5 bases and the J segment 0 bases; nucleotides outside the gene matches: 7. The CDR3 sequence is 15 residues long.

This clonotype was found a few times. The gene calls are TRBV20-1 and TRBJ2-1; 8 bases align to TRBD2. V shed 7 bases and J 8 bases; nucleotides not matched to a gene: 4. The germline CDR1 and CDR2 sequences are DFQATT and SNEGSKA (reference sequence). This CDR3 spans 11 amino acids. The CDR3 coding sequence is TGCAGTGGCCAGCGGGGGTATGAGCAGTTCTTC. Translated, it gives CSGQRGYEQFF.

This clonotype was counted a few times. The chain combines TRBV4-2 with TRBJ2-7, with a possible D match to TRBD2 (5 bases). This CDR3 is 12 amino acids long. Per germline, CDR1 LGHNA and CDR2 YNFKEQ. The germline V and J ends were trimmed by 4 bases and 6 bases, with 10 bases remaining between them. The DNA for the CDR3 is TGTGCCAGCAGCCTACATGAGGGCGAGCAGTACTTC. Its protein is CASSLHEGEQYF.

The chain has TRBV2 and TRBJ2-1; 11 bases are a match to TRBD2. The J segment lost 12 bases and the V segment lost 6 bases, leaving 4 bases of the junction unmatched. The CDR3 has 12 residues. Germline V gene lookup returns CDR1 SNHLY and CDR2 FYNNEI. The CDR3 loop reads CASRASGGSQFF. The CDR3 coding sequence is TGTGCCAGCAGGGCTAGCGGGGGGTCGCAGTTCTTC.

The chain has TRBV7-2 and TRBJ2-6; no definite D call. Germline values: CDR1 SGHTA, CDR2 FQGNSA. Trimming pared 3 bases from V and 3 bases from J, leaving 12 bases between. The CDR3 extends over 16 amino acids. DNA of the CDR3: TGTGCCAGCAGCTTCGGTGCCGGGTTTGGGGCCAACGTCCTGACTTTC. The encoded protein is CASSFGAGFGANVLTF.

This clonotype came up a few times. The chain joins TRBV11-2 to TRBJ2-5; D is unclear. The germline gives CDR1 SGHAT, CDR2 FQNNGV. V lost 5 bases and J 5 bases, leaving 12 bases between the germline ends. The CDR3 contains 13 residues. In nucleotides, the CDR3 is TGTGCCAGCAGCGCTACCCTCCGGGAGACCCAGTACTTC. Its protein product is CASSATLRETQYF.

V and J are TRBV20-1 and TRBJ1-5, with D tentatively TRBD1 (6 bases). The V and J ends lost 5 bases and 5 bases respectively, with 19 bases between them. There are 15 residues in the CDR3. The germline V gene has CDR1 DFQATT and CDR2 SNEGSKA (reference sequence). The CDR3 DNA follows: TGCAGTGCTGGGGGATCGGGGGCTGCGCATCAGCCCCAGCATTTT. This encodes CSAGGSGAAHQPQHF.

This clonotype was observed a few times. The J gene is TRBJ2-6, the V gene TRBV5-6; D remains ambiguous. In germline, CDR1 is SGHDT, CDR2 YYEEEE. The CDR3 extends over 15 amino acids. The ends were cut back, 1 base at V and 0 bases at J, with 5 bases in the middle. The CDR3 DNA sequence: TGTGCCAGCAGCTTGATGGGCTCTGGGGCCAACGTCCTGACTTTC. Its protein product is CASSLMGSGANVLTF.

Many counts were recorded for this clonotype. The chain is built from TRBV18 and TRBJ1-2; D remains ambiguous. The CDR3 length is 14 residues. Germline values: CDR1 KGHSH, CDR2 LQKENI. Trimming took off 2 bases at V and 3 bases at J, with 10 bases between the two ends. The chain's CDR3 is CASSPEDGYYGYTF. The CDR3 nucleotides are TGTGCCAGCTCACCAGAGGACGGATACTATGGCTACACCTTC.

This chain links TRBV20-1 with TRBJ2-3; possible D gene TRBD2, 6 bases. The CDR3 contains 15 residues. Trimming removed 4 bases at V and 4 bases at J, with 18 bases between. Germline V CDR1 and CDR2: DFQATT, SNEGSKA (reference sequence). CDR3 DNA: TGCAGTGCTACCTCTTTCCGGGGGTCGGCAGATACGCAGTATTTT. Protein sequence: CSATSFRGSADTQYF.

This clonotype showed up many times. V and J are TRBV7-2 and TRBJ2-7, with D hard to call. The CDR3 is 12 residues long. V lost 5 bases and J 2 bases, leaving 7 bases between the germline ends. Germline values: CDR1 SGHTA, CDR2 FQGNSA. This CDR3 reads CASSLPTYEQYF. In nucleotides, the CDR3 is TGTGCCAGCAGCCTTCCCACCTACGAGCAGTACTTC.

The CDR3 sequence: CASSTGGAEDTQYF. CDR3 DNA sequence: TGTGCCAGCAGCACTGGGGGGGCCGAAGATACGCAGTATTTT. This sequence joins TRBV7-2 and TRBJ2-3; perhaps TRBD2 as D (7 bases). The V and J ends lost 5 bases and 5 bases respectively, with 14 bases between them. Germline V gene data show CDR1 as SGHTA and CDR2 as FQGNSA. The CDR3 spans 14 residues.

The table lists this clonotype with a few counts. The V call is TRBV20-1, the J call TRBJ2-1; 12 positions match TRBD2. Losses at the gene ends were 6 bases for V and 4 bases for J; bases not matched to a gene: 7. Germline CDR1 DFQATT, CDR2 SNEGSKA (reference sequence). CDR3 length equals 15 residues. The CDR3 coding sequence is TGCAGTGCCTCGACTAGCGGGGGATATTACAATGAGCAGTTCTTC. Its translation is CSASTSGGYYNEQFF.

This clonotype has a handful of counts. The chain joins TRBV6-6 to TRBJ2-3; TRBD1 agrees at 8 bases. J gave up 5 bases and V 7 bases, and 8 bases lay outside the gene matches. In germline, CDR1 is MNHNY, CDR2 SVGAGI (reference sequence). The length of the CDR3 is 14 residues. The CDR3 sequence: CASTQDRVVDTQYF. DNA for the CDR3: TGTGCCAGCACACAGGACAGGGTAGTAGATACGCAGTATTTT.

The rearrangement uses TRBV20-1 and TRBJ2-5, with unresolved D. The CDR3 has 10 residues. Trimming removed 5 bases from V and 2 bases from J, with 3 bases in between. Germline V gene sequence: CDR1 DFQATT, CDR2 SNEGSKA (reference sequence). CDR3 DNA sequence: TGCAGTGCTGGACAAGAGACCCAGTACTTC. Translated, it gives CSAGQETQYF.

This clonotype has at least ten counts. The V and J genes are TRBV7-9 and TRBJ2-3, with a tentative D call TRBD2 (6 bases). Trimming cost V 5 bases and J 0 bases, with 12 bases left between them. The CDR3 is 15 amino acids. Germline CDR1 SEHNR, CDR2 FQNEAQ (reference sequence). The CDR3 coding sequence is TGTGCCAGCAGCCAGCGCGGGGCTAGCACAGATACGCAGTATTTT. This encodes CASSQRGASTDTQYF.

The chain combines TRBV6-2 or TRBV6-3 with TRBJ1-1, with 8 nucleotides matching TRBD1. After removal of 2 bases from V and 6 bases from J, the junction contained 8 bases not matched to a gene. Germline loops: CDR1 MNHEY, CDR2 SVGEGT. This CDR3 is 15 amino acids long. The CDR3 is CASSYRKDRGSEAFF. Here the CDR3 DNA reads TGTGCCAGCAGTTACAGGAAAGACAGGGGCTCTGAAGCTTTCTTT.